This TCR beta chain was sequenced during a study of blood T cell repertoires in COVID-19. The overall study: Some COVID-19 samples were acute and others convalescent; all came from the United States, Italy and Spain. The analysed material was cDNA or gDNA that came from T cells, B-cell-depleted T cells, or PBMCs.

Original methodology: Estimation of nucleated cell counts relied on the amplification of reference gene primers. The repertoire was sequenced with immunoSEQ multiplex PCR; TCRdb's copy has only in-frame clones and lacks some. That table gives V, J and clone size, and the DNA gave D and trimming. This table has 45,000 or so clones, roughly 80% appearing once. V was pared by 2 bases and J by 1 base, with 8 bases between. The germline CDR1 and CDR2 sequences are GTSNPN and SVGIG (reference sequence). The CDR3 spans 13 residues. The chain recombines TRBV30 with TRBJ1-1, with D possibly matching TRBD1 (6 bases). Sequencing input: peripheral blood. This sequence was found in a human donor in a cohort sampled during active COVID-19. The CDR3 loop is CAWSRTENTEAFF. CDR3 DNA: TGTGCCTGGAGTCGGACAGAGAACACTGAAGCTTTCTTT.